Below, 10 T cell receptor beta chains from the same sample are listed, as sequenced in a study of CD8+ T cells in alopecia areata. Extracted RNA was reverse transcribed into cDNA, the sequencing template. The repertoire was sequenced with immunoSEQ multiplex PCR; TCRdb's copy has only in-frame clones and lacks some. The data contain about 160,000 clones, about 89% of them seen just once; the ten biggest clones take up more than 13%. The material sequenced was CD8+ T cells sorted from blood, taken at week 0. The receptor set was obtained from a human donor with alopecia areata.

The V call is TRBV5-4, the J call TRBJ1-2; 7 bases fit TRBD1. The V segment lost 4 bases and the J segment 2 bases; nucleotides outside the gene matches: 8. This CDR3 is built from 15 residues. The V gene's germline CDR1 is SGHNT and CDR2 YYREEE (reference sequence). CDR3 region: CASSATGEGNYGYTF. The CDR3 DNA reads as TGTGCCAGCAGCGCTACAGGGGAGGGGAACTATGGCTACACCTTC.

The chain recombines TRBV30 with TRBJ2-1, with 8 nucleotides matching TRBD2. The CDR3 contains 14 residues. Germline CDR1 and CDR2: GTSNPN and SVGIG (reference sequence). Germline trimming cut 3 bases from V and 8 bases from J; bases unmatched to any gene: 9. The CDR3 loop is CAWSLAGVSHEQFF. The CDR3 DNA sequence: TGTGCCTGGAGCCTAGCGGGCGTCTCCCATGAGCAGTTCTTC.

This chain connects TRBV28 to TRBJ2-7; 10 bases match TRBD1. Losses at the gene ends were 7 bases for V and 2 bases for J; bases not matched to a gene: 5. This CDR3 region has 14 residues. Per germline, CDR1 MDHEN and CDR2 SYDVKM. In nucleotides, the CDR3 is TGTGCCAGCACCGAGACAGGGGGCACCTACGAGCAGTACTTC. Translation: CASTETGGTYEQYF. Filled out from reference TRBV28 and TRBJ2-7, the complete variable domain reads DVKVTQSSRYLVKRTGEKVFLECVQDMDHENMFWYRQDPGLGLRLIYFSYDVKMKEKGDIPEGYSVSREKKERFSLILESASTNQTSMYLCASTETGGTYEQYFGPGTRLTVT.

The J gene is TRBJ2-7, the V gene TRBV6-1; TRBD2 matches 7 bases. Trimming removed 2 bases from V and 5 bases from J; junction bases left unmatched: 6. CDR1 MNHNS and CDR2 SASEGT come from the germline V gene. The CDR3 length is 14 residues. CDR3 nucleotide sequence: TGTGCCAGCAGTGAACCTAGCGGAGAGGACGAGCAGTACTTC. It is translated as CASSEPSGEDEQYF.

The chain uses TRBV27 and TRBJ2-7, with D possibly matching TRBD1 (6 bases). This CDR3 is 13 amino acids long. The V and J ends lost 1 base and 5 bases respectively, with 9 bases between them. Germline CDR1 reads MNHEY; CDR2 reads SMNVEV (reference sequence). In DNA form, the CDR3 reads TGTGCCAGCAGTTTATTCGGGGACAACGAGCAGTACTTC. Translated, it gives CASSLFGDNEQYF.

The chain joins TRBV19 to TRBJ2-2; perhaps D is TRBD1 or TRBD2 (6 bases each). Looked up from germline, CDR1 is LNHDA and CDR2 is SQIVND (reference sequence). V lost 1 base to trimming and J lost 7 bases, with 16 bases between them. The CDR3 runs to 16 residues. CDR3 amino acids: CASSIAGRGPGGELFF. As DNA, the CDR3 is TGTGCCAGTAGTATAGCCGGACGGGGGCCGGGCGGGGAGCTGTTTTTT.

V is TRBV7-3 and J is TRBJ2-3, with D hard to call. In germline, CDR1 is SGHTA, CDR2 FQGTGA. The CDR3 runs to 14 residues. The V gene lost 5 bases and the J gene lost 3 bases, with 12 bases spanning the gap. CDR3 sequence reads: CASSTHSETDTQYF. The CDR3 DNA sequence: TGTGCCAGCAGCACTCATTCGGAAACAGATACGCAGTATTTT.

This clone was seen just once. This chain connects TRBV29-1 to TRBJ2-5, with 7 bases identical to TRBD1. CDR1 is SQVTM, CDR2 ANQGSEA, per germline. V trimming: 7 bases; J trimming: 2 bases; junction bases outside the gene matches: 4. This CDR3 spans 12 amino acids. The CDR3 DNA sequence: TGCAGCGCCCGGGACAGACAAGAGACCCAGTACTTC. Protein sequence: CSARDRQETQYF.

Notes on this clone: The same CDR3 is also encoded by other DNA sequences in this sample. The chain couples TRBV27 to TRBJ2-7; D unclear. The CDR3 spans 15 residues. Trimming pared 0 bases from V and 5 bases from J, leaving 14 bases between. Per the germline V gene, CDR1 is MNHEY and CDR2 is SMNVEV (reference sequence). CDR3 residues: CASSLSITGLHEQYF. The CDR3 DNA reads TGTGCCAGCAGTTTATCGATAACGGGTTTACACGAGCAGTACTTC.

The chain links TRBV5-1 to TRBJ2-7, with a tentative D call TRBD1 (6 bases). Germline V gene data show CDR1 as SGHRS and CDR2 as YFSETQ. Trimming pared 2 bases from V and 3 bases from J, leaving 9 bases between. The CDR3 length is 13 residues. CDR3 region: CASSLRDNYEQYF. CDR3 DNA: TGCGCCAGCAGCTTACGGGACAACTACGAGCAGTACTTC. The full variable domain, with the rest looked up from reference TRBV5-1 and TRBJ2-7, is KAGVTQTPRYLIKTRGQQVTLSCSPISGHRSVSWYQQTPGQGLQFLFEYFSETQRNKGNFPGRFSGRQFSNSRSEMNVSTLELGDSALYLCASSLRDNYEQYFGPGTRLTVT.